The rows below give T cell receptor beta chains drawn from one sample of a study of Ad26.COV2.S vaccination and SARS-CoV-2 variants. Some clones are missing from TCRdb's copy, which holds only in-frame ones; the method was immunoSEQ multiplex PCR. The sample records hundreds of thousands of clones, 65% to 90% being singletons. This specimen consisted of peripheral blood, obtained in a trial of Ad26.COV2.S vaccine versus placebo. The receptor source for this set is a person aged 18-65 years who received the Ad26.COV2.S COVID-19 vaccine or a placebo. CDR3s include the opening cysteine and the closing phenylalanine or tryptophan.

CDR3aa: CASSIHPRGMNTEAFF
v_gene: TRBV19

CDR3aa: CATSDLYRGPGQETQYF
v_gene: TRBV24-1

CDR3aa: CASSAPDTQYF
v_gene: TRBV6-2/TRBV6-3

CDR3aa: CATSDPSGGYEQYF
v_gene: TRBV24-1

CDR3aa: CASSGGTSGQAELFF
v_gene: TRBV5-1

CDR3aa: CASSLQGIVGDTQYF
v_gene: TRBV27

CDR3aa: CASSPGQGYGYTF
v_gene: TRBV5-1

CDR3aa: CASSLVLQGLGTDTQYF
v_gene: TRBV7-2

CDR3aa: CASSLYTVMNTEAFF
v_gene: TRBV7-3

CDR3aa: CASSEWTGNTEAFF
v_gene: TRBV2

CDR3aa: CASSPRVGTGGEKLFF
v_gene: TRBV5-1

CDR3aa: CASSLAGNTGELFF
v_gene: TRBV5-4

CDR3aa: CASSHLGNEQFF
v_gene: TRBV3-1/TRBV3-2

CDR3aa: CASSQVGRGETQYF
v_gene: TRBV4-1

CDR3aa: CASSLDLGLSSDTQYF
v_gene: TRBV11-2

CDR3aa: CAIRGTGDTQYF
v_gene: TRBV10-3

CDR3aa: CASSSDPTGELFF
v_gene: TRBV5-6

CDR3aa: CASSYGGGTRNEQFF
v_gene: TRBV6-2/TRBV6-3

CDR3aa: CASSYESNLGYTF
v_gene: TRBV6-5

CDR3aa: CASSFIPETTNYGYTF
v_gene: TRBV5-1

CDR3aa: CASSLQSSYEQYF
v_gene: TRBV5-1

CDR3aa: CASSPRGGAGELFF
v_gene: TRBV7-2

CDR3aa: CASSRASGGQETQYF
v_gene: TRBV28

CDR3aa: CASSIGLAGVQETQYF
v_gene: TRBV7-2

CDR3aa: CAAGGGTNTGELFF
v_gene: TRBV6-5

CDR3aa: CASSLDLREKLFF
v_gene: TRBV7-2

CDR3aa: CASSKTSTNTGELFF
v_gene: TRBV19